This TCR beta chain was documented in a study of TIL therapy for anti-PD-1-resistant metastatic lung cancer (TCRdb year 2021). Regarding the research as a whole: Tumors were collected before any PD-1/PD-L1 blockade, after which patients were given nivolumab, and patients who progressed were given lymphodepletion, an infusion of expanded TIL and IL-2. Among the enrolled patients, the median age was approximately 54 years (range about 35-85), and the median tumor PD-L1 proportion score was roughly 6%. The cohort was composed predominantly of lung adenocarcinoma, with a few EGFR-mutant and two ALK-rearranged tumors included, and half of patients were identified as current or former smokers. Across the cohort, whole-exome sequencing showed a median non-synonymous tumor mutation burden of 1.5 mutations per megabase. T cell receptor beta sequencing of tumor and peripheral blood was used to follow clonotypes across the tumor, the expanded TIL product and serial blood samples. The research as a whole found: Because the cohort was highly selected, with more treatment-naive, never-smoker and oncogene-addicted patients than is typical, generalizability is limited. The baseline peripheral repertoire was partially replaced by infused TIL clonotypes, which then decayed over months, and no apparent association between persistence and response was found. The study protocol defined all tumor marker inferences as exploratory.

On this clone itself: Its recognized antigen is unknown. Base qualities are missing; no much larger clone stands one base away.

The CDR3 runs 14 amino acids, cysteine and phenylalanine included. This entry keeps only the CDR3 DNA: 42 bases, framed from base 1. V loses 2 bases of germline sequence and J loses 3 bases, and the interval between the two ends is 8 bases. Via the germline V gene, CDR1 is LGHNA and CDR2 YSLEER. The time point label corresponds to: pre-treatment sample, taken before nivolumab and TIL therapy. Adults with stage 4 NSCLC were enrolled from 2017 to January 2020 in a dual-center phase I trial. Samples were obtained from a single-arm, open-label phase I trial in which tumor-infiltrating lymphocyte therapy with nivolumab was evaluated in advanced non-small cell lung cancer. Blood mononuclear cells from EDTA tubes were isolated by Ficoll gradient, snap-frozen as pellets, and DNA was extracted with a Qiagen mini-prep kit. TCR beta CDR3 regions were amplified from genomic DNA by bias-controlled multiplex PCR with the immunoSEQ v3 hsTCRB kit. An Illumina NextSeq 500 was used to sequence the TCR libraries, reaching some 2 million read pairs at survey level or roughly 5-6.5 million at deep level. As for how the authors treated the data: V, D and J genes were assigned, non-productive sequences were removed, and clonality was reported by immunoSEQ Analyzer software. Repertoires of infused TIL and blood were compared using productive Simpson clonality and the Morisita overlap index of productive TRB rearrangements. Absolute clonotype counts in blood were estimated by multiplying the lymphocyte count by the CD3+ fraction and by the productive frequency of the clone. TCRdb obtained this table from immuneACCESS and retained in-frame rearrangements with V and J assigned. These tables miss some clones; where compared with another copy, unresolved V genes account for less than half of the shortfall, and the remainder is unexplained. V and J calls plus clone size are reproduced from that table; the DNA served to infer D and trimming. The sample table records some 37,000 clones; around four fifths of these occur just once. About 6% of the sample is taken by the ten largest.

The chain links TRBV4-3 with TRBJ2-1; the D gene is unclear. This receptor was taken from a person between 25 and 80 years old with non-small cell lung cancer. Sequences were derived from blood, sampled at baseline. The nucleotide sequence reads as follows: TGCGCCAGCAGCCAATTAAAAGACTACAATGAGCAGTTCTTC. Its coded protein is CASSQLKDYNEQFF.